This record covers a single TCR beta chain. Clones were read by immunoSEQ multiplex PCR, and TCRdb kept only the in-frame ones, dropping some. The sample carries around 55,000 clones, approximately 95% recorded once. The data were obtained in a study of control samples from healthy donors and cancer patients. The sequencing sample was made of blood. This receptor was taken from a woman between 18 and 29 years old in good health.

The CDR3 DNA sequence: TGCGCCAGCAGCCAAGTTTTTAGGAGGAGCTCCTACAATGAGCAGTTCTTC. This gives the protein CASSQVFRRSSYNEQFF. The gene calls are TRBV4-1 and TRBJ2-1, with D possibly TRBD2 on 5 matching bases. Per the germline V gene, CDR1 is MGHRA and CDR2 is YSYEKL. The CDR3 is 17 residues long. V lost 1 base, J lost 0 bases, and 13 bases lay in between.